This T cell receptor beta chain comes out of a study of blood T cell repertoires in COVID-19. Germline V gene data show CDR1 as WSHSY and CDR2 as SAAADI. V shed 7 bases and J shed 0 bases, with 10 bases lying between them. This CDR3 is 14 amino acids long. Profiling relied on immunoSEQ multiplex PCR, and the TCRdb table lists in-frame clones only, not all of them. In the table there are approximately 230,000 clones, 85% to 90% of which are singletons. Sequencing input: PBMCs or T cells enriched from blood (not recorded which). The receptor's source is a man aged 35 to 55 who had recovered from COVID-19. This chain uses TRBV10-2 with TRBJ2-1, with D maybe TRBD2 (6 bases). The CDR3 sequence is CASKSGSSYNEQFF. CDR3 nucleotide sequence: TGCGCCAGCAAATCCGGGAGCTCCTACAATGAGCAGTTCTTC.